This T cell receptor (beta chain) was sequenced for a study of blood T cell repertoires in COVID-19 (TCRdb year 2020). Describing the broader study: Samples from collaborators originated in the United States, Italy and Spain and spanned both the acute and convalescent phases of COVID-19. The prospective study material was composed of cDNA or gDNA derived from T cells, B-cell-depleted T cells, or PBMCs. Deeply sampled blood TCRbeta repertoires from subjects exposed to, actively infected with, or recovered from COVID-19 were included in the dataset. The repertoires were made available in a free public database intended to serve as a resource for research on the immune response to SARS-CoV-2. Samples came from the ongoing ImmuneRACE study (first 160 participants) plus 1,254 subjects from 6 global collaborators. Sample metadata almost always included a de-identified subject ID, COVID-19 status, age in years and sex. Where available, HLA class I and class II types were obtained from metadata supplied by the sample provider rather than from assay-based typing. Study-level results and caveats: The quantity of clinical and demographic metadata differed by source and by participant and was supplied without curation.

A remark on this clone: What antigen it recognizes has not been identified. One end of the junction fails to match germline, which may point to a read error. The identical CDR3 is also encoded by other nucleotide sequences in the sample.

TCRbeta CDR3 regions were amplified from genomic DNA using the immunoSEQ Assay, a bias-controlled multiplex PCR. Under the source paper's analysis protocol: Within the assay, amplification of reference gene primers was used to estimate how many nucleated cells each sample contained. To quantify the absolute abundance of each unique TCRbeta CDR3 rearrangement, sequence reads were collapsed and filtered. For each sample, productive Simpson clonality was calculated as the square root of Simpson's diversity index over productive rearrangements. The table comes from immuneACCESS by way of TCRdb, which keeps in-frame sequences with V and J called. Part of the clones is missing from these tables; in studies checked, under half for an unresolved V gene and the rest for unknown reasons. Clone size and the V and J calls come from that table; the DNA yielded D and trimming. For this sample there are around 100,000 clones; 70% to 80% appear just once. The ten top clones hold about an eighth of the sample.

CDR1 SGHVS and CDR2 FQNEAQ were looked up in the germline V gene. The CDR3, from cysteine to phenylalanine, totals 14 residues. The sequence is cut down to CDR3 DNA, 42 bases in frame from base 1. The collaborating institutions used their own protocols to collect whole blood in K2EDTA tubes. Collaborator samples were shipped for TCRbeta analysis as frozen whole blood, isolated PBMCs, or DNA extracted from either sample type. The V and J genes are TRBV7-8 and TRBJ1-4, with the D gene too uncertain to name. The sequenced sample was peripheral blood. This TCR was sampled from a woman in her 70s with acute or convalescent COVID-19. In nucleotides, the sequence is TGCGCCAGCAGTTATAAGAGGACTAATGAAAAACTGTTTTTT. It translates as CASSYKRTNEKLFF.